This is a list of T cell receptor beta chains from one sample in a study of Ad26.COV2.S vaccination and SARS-CoV-2 variants. The method was immunoSEQ multiplex PCR; TCRdb's version includes in-frame clones alone and lacks a portion of them. The sample holds roughly 300,000 clones; approximately 90% are singletons and the top ten take approximately 5%. The sample consisted of peripheral blood, taken in a trial of Ad26.COV2.S vaccine versus placebo. Receptor source: a person aged 18 to 65 who received the Ad26.COV2.S COVID-19 vaccine or a placebo. CDR3s include the opening cysteine and the closing phenylalanine or tryptophan. D genes are given only for firm matches. Size is omitted from some rows. Given values are once, few, many or a class for expanded clones.

>-|TRBV3-1/TRBV3-2|TRBJ2-5|TRBD2
TGTGCCAGCAGCAGCCTAGCGGGAGTTGGGGCCCAGTACTTC
CASSSLAGVGAQYF
>-|TRBV5-4|TRBJ2-1|-
TGTGCCAGCAGCTCCGGCAGGGAAATAAACAATGAGCAGTTCTTC
CASSSGREINNEQFF
>-|TRBV5-1|TRBJ2-3|TRBD1
TGCGCCAGCAGCTTGGAGGGACAGGGGTCCACAGATACGCAGTATTTT
CASSLEGQGSTDTQYF
>-|TRBV24-1|TRBJ2-1|TRBD1
TGTGCCACCAGGGGAGGACAGGGTGGCCACAATGAGCAGTTCTTC
CATRGGQGGHNEQFF
>-|TRBV4-3|TRBJ1-2|TRBD1
TGCGCCAGCAGCCAAGGGATCCCAGGGGGCCAAGGTTTTGGCTACACCTTC
CASSQGIPGGQGFGYTF
>-|TRBV9|TRBJ2-1|TRBD2
TGTGCCAGCAGCGTAGACGGGAGGGAGGACAATGAGCAGTTCTTC
CASSVDGREDNEQFF
>-|TRBV7-6|TRBJ2-2|-
TGTGCCAGCAGCTTAGCTCGAGGGCAGCCAGCGAACACCGGGGAGCTGTTTTTT
CASSLARGQPANTGELFF
>-|TRBV5-1|TRBJ2-7|TRBD1
TGCGCCAGCAGCTCCAGGACAGGGGGGAGCGAGCAGTACTTC
CASSSRTGGSEQYF
>-|TRBV27|TRBJ1-4|-
TGTGCCAGCAGGGGAGGTTCGTACGAAAAACTGTTTTTT
CASRGGSYEKLFF
>-|TRBV3-1/TRBV3-2|TRBJ1-6|-
TGTGCCAGCAGCCAGGACAGCTCGCCTTCACCCCTCCACTTT
CASSQDSSPSPLHF
>-|TRBV5-4|TRBJ2-5|TRBD2
TGTGCCAGCAGCCCCCCTGGCGGGGGACGGGAGACCCAGTACTTC
CASSPPGGGRETQYF
>-|TRBV28|TRBJ1-4|-
TGTGCCAGCAGTCAGGAGTTTGGCTGGGGGAATGAAAAACTGTTTTTT
CASSQEFGWGNEKLFF
>-|TRBV6-5|TRBJ1-1|-
TGTGCCAGCAGTACCTACTCCGGGAACACTGAAGCTTTCTTT
CASSTYSGNTEAFF
>-|TRBV21-1|TRBJ2-1|-
TGTGCCAGCACCAGGGTGTCTTACAATGAGCAGTTCTTC
CASTRVSYNEQFF
>-|TRBV23-1|TRBJ2-7|TRBD2
TGCGCCAGCAGTCCTCCTAGCGGGGGCTACCTAGAGCCCTACGAGCAGTACTTC
CASSPPSGGYLEPYEQYF
>-|TRBV5-1|TRBJ2-7|-
TGCGCCAGCAGCTTGGCCATTGACGGGACAATCAACGAGCAGTACTTC
CASSLAIDGTINEQYF
>-|TRBV5-6|TRBJ2-7|-
TGTGCCAGCAGCTTAACAGTTGCGTACGAGCAGTACTTC
CASSLTVAYEQYF
>few|TRBV15|TRBJ1-5|-
TGTGCCACCAGCCGGGATTATCAGCCCCAGCATTTT
CATSRDYQPQHF
>-|TRBV15|TRBJ1-1|-
TGTGCCACCAGCAGAAGGGGGAACACTGAAGCTTTCTTT
CATSRRGNTEAFF
>-|TRBV7-2|TRBJ2-7|-
TGTGCCAGCAGCCTCGTCACACAGGGAGACTACGAGCAGTACTTC
CASSLVTQGDYEQYF
>-|TRBV5-6|TRBJ2-6|TRBD1
TGTGCCAGCAGCTTGTTCGGACAGGGGGATTTCTCTGGGGCCAACGTCCTGACTTTC
CASSLFGQGDFSGANVLTF
>few|TRBV28|TRBJ2-5|-
TGTGCCAGCAGTTCAGGAGGGGGAGAGACCCAGTACTTC
CASSSGGGETQYF
>-|TRBV18|TRBJ1-1|-
TGTGCCAGCTCACCACCCATTTCAGGGACTGAAGCTTTCTTT
CASSPPISGTEAFF
>-|TRBV5-5|TRBJ2-5|-
TGTGCCAGCAGCTTGGCGCTGTGGAGCGCACAAGAGACCCAGTACTTC
CASSLALWSAQETQYF
>-|TRBV10-3|TRBJ1-4|TRBD1
TGTGCCATCAGTGGGACAGGGAATAATGAAAAACTGTTTTTT
CAISGTGNNEKLFF
>-|TRBV3-1/TRBV3-2|TRBJ1-6|-
TGTGCCAGCAGCCCTACAGGGAATTCACCCCTCCACTTT
CASSPTGNSPLHF
>-|TRBV7-3|TRBJ2-7|-
TGTGCCAGCAGTCCCACATCCGCCTCCTACGAGCAGTACTTC
CASSPTSASYEQYF